Sequencing of this T cell receptor (beta chain) was carried out in a study of T cell repertoires in cytomegalovirus infection. Across the whole study: Public TCR beta signatures indicated both CMV infection and matching HLA type. Overall study results and limits: CMV-specific TCR beta clonotypes restricted by HLA-C dominated the ex vivo response. Using cumulative public TCR beta family frequency, the authors identified those who carried CMV together with the relevant HLA.

MiXCR was run by TCRdb on the reads, yielding one entry per CDR3 protein. The sample comprises about 100,000 distinct CDR3 sequences, less than 25% of which are singletons, and around 42% rests with the top ten. This clonotype showed up many times. Its antigen is as yet unknown. The clonotype originates from a human donor in good health (CMV status not recorded). Some clones in this sample may be carry-over from other donors' samples. Input material: CD8+ T cells from PBMCs.

The CDR3 nucleotides read TGTGCCAGCACCGTACACAATGAAGCTTTCTTT. This encodes CASTVHNEAFF. This chain joins TRBV6-5 and TRBJ1-1, with D uncertain. This CDR3 has 11 residues. Germline-derived CDR1 and CDR2 are MNHEY and SVGAGI. Trimming left V 7 bases short and J 7 bases short, with 10 bases between.